The next 20 T cell receptor beta chains were all read from a single sample in a study of blood T cells in healthy people across ages. PCR was performed a second time for about 7 to 12 cycles using a sample-barcoded 5' primer and a J-beta primer mix. TCRdb used MiXCR to reprocess the 5' RACE reads, holding one entry per CDR3 protein. The sample lists 750,000 to 850,000 distinct CDR3 sequences; roughly 25% were seen once. Separately, the same data were catalogued under a study of T cells of mothers and their children.

Sequenced input: blood. The origin of the receptors is a boy aged 5-17 years in good health.

This chain joins TRBV7-2 and TRBJ2-7, with 10 bases identical to TRBD2. The germline V gene encodes CDR1 SGHTA and CDR2 FQGNSA. The V segment lost 0 bases and the J segment 2 bases; nucleotides outside the gene matches: 4. This CDR3 spans 16 amino acids. CDR3 bases: TGTGCCAGCAGCTTAGCCGGGCTAGCGGGAGCCTACGAGCAGTACTTC. Its protein product is CASSLAGLAGAYEQYF.

The CDR3 spells CASSLADDRVFLYEQYF. In DNA, the CDR3 is TGCGCCAGCAGCTTGGCCGACGACAGGGTTTTTCTCTACGAGCAGTACTTC. V gene TRBV5-1 combines with J gene TRBJ2-7; TRBD1 agrees at 7 bases. The CDR3 length is 17 residues. J was trimmed by 3 bases and V by 0 bases; bases with no gene match: 12. Germline loops: CDR1 SGHRS, CDR2 YFSETQ.

The chain carries TRBV7-8 and TRBJ2-7, with 9 positions matching TRBD1. Germline V lookup: CDR1 SGHVS, CDR2 FQNEAQ. The length of the CDR3 is 12 residues. Trimming removed 11 bases from V and 4 bases from J; junction bases left unmatched: 6. Here the CDR3 reads CASTGGAYEQYF. The CDR3 DNA sequence: TGTGCCTCAACAGGGGGCGCATACGAGCAGTACTTC.

The chain uses TRBV20-1 and TRBJ2-3; D remains unclear. CDR3 length: 12 amino acids. Germline CDR1 and CDR2: DFQATT and SNEGSKA (reference sequence). V was cut by 1 base and J by 6 bases, with 8 bases left in between. The CDR3 bases are TGCAGTGCTAGAGCGGTTGGGGATACGCAGTATTTT. Its translation is CSARAVGDTQYF.

V usage is TRBV30 and J usage is TRBJ2-1; TRBD1 aligns across 7 bases. Losses at the gene ends were 2 bases for V and 6 bases for J; bases not matched to a gene: 1. Germline loops: CDR1 GTSNPN, CDR2 SVGIG (reference sequence). CDR3 length: 12 residues. In DNA, the CDR3 is TGTGCCTGGAGTCCAGGGGGCAATGAGCAGTTCTTC. Protein product: CAWSPGGNEQFF. Full variable domain (rest looked up from reference TRBV30 and TRBJ2-1): SQTIHQWPATLVQPVGSPLSLECTVEGTSNPNLYWYRQAAGRGLQLLFYSVGIGQISSEVPQNLSASRPQDRQFILSSKKLLLSDSGFYLCAWSPGGNEQFFGPGTRLTVL.

V is TRBV5-1 and J is TRBJ1-5; the D is unclear. The germline CDR1 and CDR2 sequences are SGHRS and YFSETQ. V gave up 0 bases and J gave up 3 bases, with 10 bases separating them. This CDR3 has 15 residues. This CDR3 is CASSLEGGYNQPQHF. The CDR3 region has the DNA TGCGCCAGCAGCTTGGAGGGAGGGTACAATCAGCCCCAGCATTTT.

This clonotype came up a few times. The chain has TRBV12-3 or TRBV12-4 and TRBJ1-5; D unclear. The V gene lost 11 bases and the J gene lost 7 bases, with 12 bases spanning the gap. The CDR3 runs to 11 residues. CDR3 bases: TGTGCCGACGGGGATGGACAGCCCCAGCATTTT. Translating it yields CADGDGQPQHF.

This clonotype was detected a few times. The gene calls are TRBV7-3 and TRBJ1-2, with D hard to call. In germline, CDR1 is SGHTA, CDR2 FQGTGA. Trimming cost V 0 bases and J 7 bases, with 9 bases left between them. CDR3 length: 13 amino acids. The CDR3 nucleotides are TGTGCCAGCAGCTTAACGACCGGGATTGGCTACACCTTC. It translates to CASSLTTGIGYTF.

This clonotype was observed a few times. V usage is TRBV12-3 or TRBV12-4 and J usage is TRBJ2-2, with TRBD2 matching over 7 bases. The CDR3 covers 16 residues. With 6 bases clipped from V and 0 bases from J, the junction kept 7 bases outside the gene matches. The CDR3 nucleotides are TGTGCCAGCAGACCACGGGAGGCAACGAACACCGGGGAGCTGTTTTTT. As protein: CASRPREATNTGELFF.

This clonotype came up a few times. The chain uses TRBV28 and TRBJ2-6, with D perhaps matching TRBD1 (5 bases). The V gene's germline CDR1 is MDHEN and CDR2 SYDVKM. The CDR3 has 19 residues. The V end lost 6 bases, the J end lost 2 bases, and 23 bases lay between the germline ends. The CDR3 region has the DNA TGTGCCAGCAGCGCACAGTTTCCGATCTCAGGGACTGGGGCCAACGTCCTGACTTTC. Its translation is CASSAQFPISGTGANVLTF.

With regard to this clonotype: Sequence at one end of the junction differs from germline and may be a read error. The chain combines TRBV20-1 with TRBJ2-1; the match to TRBD1 covers 7 bases. Germline lookup yields CDR1 DFQATT and CDR2 SNEGSKA (reference sequence). The CDR3 loop spans 13 amino acids. CDR3 sequence reads: CGATDRLNNEQFF. The CDR3 nucleotides are TGCGGTGCTACGGACAGGCTGAACAATGAGCAGTTCTTC.

V and J are TRBV6-2 or TRBV6-3 and TRBJ1-2; 7 bases map to TRBD1. V lost 8 bases and J lost 4; bases outside the gene matches: 13. The germline V gene encodes CDR1 MNHEY and CDR2 SVGEGT. The CDR3 has 15 amino acids. Here the CDR3 DNA reads TGTGCCAGCTCTCCCCGCGGACAGGTTATCTATGGCTACACCTTC. Translation: CASSPRGQVIYGYTF.

This clonotype was picked up a small number of times. This chain joins TRBV12-3 or TRBV12-4 and TRBJ2-5; possibly TRBD1 or TRBD2 for D (5 bases each). The DNA end is more similar to TRBJ2-7, so the J call may be wrong. The CDR3 length is 16 residues. The CDR3 is CASSFGSGPLGYEQYF. CDR3 in DNA: TGTGCCAGCAGTTTTGGTTCGGGACCCTTAGGGTACGAGCAGTACTTC.

This sequence joins TRBV24-1 and TRBJ2-2, with 9 bases identical to TRBD1. Germline V gene sequence: CDR1 KGHDR, CDR2 SFDVKD. CDR3 length equals 16 residues. J gave up 5 bases and V 1 base, and 4 bases lay outside the gene matches. CDR3 sequence reads: CATSDFTDRGTGELFF. In nucleotides, the CDR3 is TGTGCCACCAGTGATTTCACGGACAGGGGAACCGGGGAGCTGTTTTTT.

The chain is built from TRBV7-8 and TRBJ1-3, with unresolved D. This CDR3 has 15 residues. The V gene lost 8 bases and the J gene lost 3 bases, with 17 bases spanning the gap. Germline lookup yields CDR1 SGHVS and CDR2 FQNEAQ. CDR3 bases: TGTGCCAGCGCCCTTCTGGGCAGTCGTGGAAACACCATATATTTT. It encodes CASALLGSRGNTIYF.

The chain has TRBV27 and TRBJ2-7; no clear D gene. The closer fit of TRBJ2-1 to the DNA end suggests the J call may be wrong. In germline, CDR1 is MNHEY, CDR2 SMNVEV (reference sequence). The CDR3 runs 14 residues. In DNA, the CDR3 is TGTGCCAGCAGTTTATGGCTAGTCGGCACTGAGCAGTTCTTC. Encoded protein: CASSLWLVGTEQFF.

The rearrangement links TRBV20-1 to TRBJ1-1, with 8 bases lining up with TRBD1. The CDR3 extends over 15 amino acids. V lost 0 bases, J lost 6 bases, and 9 bases stayed unmatched. CDR1 and CDR2 (germline): DFQATT, SNEGSKA (reference sequence). CDR3 sequence: CSARDPGRGLAEAFF. Written as DNA, the CDR3 is TGCAGTGCTAGAGATCCTGGCAGGGGGCTGGCTGAAGCTTTCTTT.

This clonotype has just a few counts. V is TRBV29-1 and J is TRBJ2-5; D call uncertain. Trimming removed 4 bases at V and 3 bases at J, with 12 bases between. The CDR3 runs to 13 residues. Germline lookup yields CDR1 SQVTM and CDR2 ANQGSEA. CDR3 in DNA: TGCAGCGTTGGGACCGGGCTCAAAGAGACCCAGTACTTC. It specifies CSVGTGLKETQYF. Full variable domain (remainder filled in from reference TRBV29-1 and TRBJ2-5): SAVISQKPSRDICQRGTSLTIQCQVDSQVTMMFWYRQQPGQSLTLIATANQGSEATYESGFVIDKFPISRPNLTFSTLTVSNMSPEDSSIYLCSVGTGLKETQYFGPGTRLLVL.

This clonotype has a handful of counts. The V and J genes are TRBV7-6 and TRBJ2-7; 10 bases fit TRBD2. With V trimmed by 1 base and J by 12 bases, 6 bases remained unmatched. The germline V gene encodes CDR1 SGHVS and CDR2 FNYEAQ. CDR3 length equals 13 residues. This chain's CDR3 is CASSLDLAGGLYF. The CDR3, as DNA: TGTGCCAGCAGCTTAGATTTAGCGGGGGGACTGTACTTC.

The chain employs TRBV7-9 and TRBJ2-1; 7 bases line up with TRBD1. Germline V gives CDR1 SEHNR, CDR2 FQNEAQ (reference sequence). Trimming took 3 bases from V and 4 from J; bases not matched to a gene: 18. The CDR3 consists of 19 residues. CDR3 in DNA: TGTGCCAGCAGCTTCCCCCCAAACCCGGGACAGAGCCCATACAATGAGCAGTTCTTC. Encoded protein: CASSFPPNPGQSPYNEQFF. The variable domain in full, completed from reference TRBV7-9 and TRBJ2-1, reads DTGVSQNPRHKITKRGQNVTFRCDPISEHNRLYWYRQTLGQGPEFLTYFQNEAQLEKSRLLSDRFSAERPKGSFSTLEIQRTEQGDSAMYLCASSFPPNPGQSPYNEQFFGPGTRLTVL.